This TCR beta chain comes out of a study of CD8 T cells in Susac syndrome. The CDR3 consists of 15 residues. Trimming removed 5 bases at V and 5 bases at J, with 15 bases between. Germline V gene data show CDR1 as SGHTA and CDR2 as FQGNSA. Through negative isolation, CD4+ and CD8+ T cells were obtained, while TEMRA cells were enriched using FACS. Reverse transcription of about 0.5 to 1 ug RNA was carried out with random hexamers. TCRdb called the immunoSEQ multiplex PCR reads again in MiXCR, with one record for every CDR3 protein. The table shows about 120,000 distinct CDR3 sequences, with 92% occurring only once.

This chain uses TRBV7-2 with TRBJ1-4, with D perhaps TRBD1 (5 bases). The sequenced sample was CD8+ T cells from PBMCs. The receptor comes from a human donor in good health. CDR3 sequence reads: CASSEPGRGNEKLFF. CDR3 nucleotide sequence: TGTGCCAGCAGCGAGCCGGGACGGGGGAATGAAAAACTGTTTTTT.